The clone carrying this T cell receptor beta chain is a singleton in its sample. Trimming removed 5 bases from V and 8 bases from J; junction bases left unmatched: 7. The V gene's germline CDR1 is MNHEY and CDR2 SVGAGI. The CDR3 is 14 residues long. This specimen comes from a study of Tregs in tolerant kidney transplant recipients. Measured with immunoSEQ multiplex PCR; TCRdb has only the in-frame clones, and not every one. The data show some 57,000 clones, 90% to 95% seen once. Mixed chimerism was transient after nonmyeloablative marrow transplants from related graft donors. Unstimulated Tregs (CD4+CD25+CD127-) and CD4+CD25- non-Tregs were sorted from PBMCs.

The TCR was taken from a human patient who received a combined kidney and bone marrow transplant. The T cells may partly be graft donor cells. This rearrangement joins TRBV6-5 to TRBJ2-2; 8 positions match TRBD2. The sample consisted of CD8+ T cells from blood (PBMCs), taken 24 months after the transplant. The CDR3 bases are TGTGCCAGCAGTACGAGCGGGAGTACGGGGGAGCTGTTTTTT. This sequence encodes CASSTSGSTGELFF.